These 9 T cell receptor beta chains were all obtained from the same sample, sequenced in a study of breast tumors, draining lymph nodes, adjacent tissues. Samples came from axillary lymph nodes draining the breast cancer. TCRdb re-called the multiplex PCR reads through MiXCR, storing one row per CDR3 protein. This table has 150,000 to 200,000 distinct CDR3 sequences, roughly 30% appearing once. Input material: axillary lymph node tissue. The receptor set was obtained from a female donor with breast cancer. Some clones in this sample may be carry-over from other donors' samples.

This clonotype was seen many times. The chain links TRBV20-1 to TRBJ2-1; 11 bases line up with TRBD2. After removal of 2 bases from V and 1 base from J, the junction contained 4 bases not matched to a gene. The CDR3 consists of 16 residues. Germline assignment: CDR1 DFQATT and CDR2 SNEGSKA (reference sequence). In DNA, the CDR3 is TGCAGTGCTAGAAGAACTAGCGGGGGTTCCTACAATGAGCAGTTCTTC. Residues: CSARRTSGGSYNEQFF.

This clonotype was counted many times. The chain is built from TRBV10-3 and TRBJ1-2; D gene ambiguous. Deletions cut 4 bases from V and 3 bases from J, with 6 bases between. The CDR3 spans 12 residues. Per germline, CDR1 ENHRY and CDR2 SYGVKD. This CDR3 reads CAISGLYYGYTF. CDR3 in DNA: TGTGCCATCAGTGGGCTGTACTATGGCTACACCTTC.

This clonotype appeared many times. This sequence joins TRBV12-3 or TRBV12-4 and TRBJ2-5; D is perhaps TRBD2 (6 bases). The germline V and J ends were trimmed by 5 bases and 5 bases, with 15 bases remaining between them. This CDR3 contains 14 residues. The CDR3 bases are TGTGCCAGCAGTATCGCGGGGCAGGCGGAGACCCAGTACTTC. It is translated as CASSIAGQAETQYF.

This clonotype was observed many times. The V and J genes are TRBV2 and TRBJ2-7, with D maybe TRBD1 (6 bases). V dropped 1 base and J dropped 3 bases, with 10 bases sitting between them. The V gene's germline CDR1 is SNHLY and CDR2 FYNNEI. The CDR3 loop spans 14 amino acids. The DNA for the CDR3 is TGTGCCAGCAGTGAAGGGACAGTTGGCTACGAGCAGTACTTC. It yields the protein CASSEGTVGYEQYF.

This clonotype was recorded at least ten times. The chain recombines TRBV15 with TRBJ2-5, with D unclear. This CDR3 is built from 16 residues. Trimming shortened V by 0 bases and J by 5 bases, and 16 bases separated the two germline ends. Germline CDR1 and CDR2: LNHNV and YYDKDF (reference sequence). CDR3 sequence: CATSRERNPVLETQYF. CDR3 nucleotides: TGTGCCACCAGCAGAGAGCGTAATCCGGTATTGGAGACCCAGTACTTC. Combining the CDR3 with reference TRBV15 and TRBJ2-5 gives the whole variable domain DAMVIQNPRYQVTQFGKPVTLSCSQTLNHNVMYWYQQKSSQAPKLLFHYYDKDFNNEADTPDNFQSRRPNTSFCFLDIRSPGLGDTAMYLCATSRERNPVLETQYFGPGTRLLVL.

The chain recombines TRBV24-1 with TRBJ1-5; weak D call: TRBD1 (5 bases). Germline V lookup: CDR1 KGHDR, CDR2 SFDVKD. The CDR3 spans 14 residues. The CDR3 loop is CAIPGLFQNQPQHF. The CDR3, as DNA: TGTGCGATCCCGGGACTTTTCCAAAATCAGCCCCAGCATTTT.

As to this clonotype: Lacking the conserved final phenylalanine or tryptophan, this CDR3 likely reflects a read error. The DNA is omitted, as the CDR3 cannot be located on it reliably, and the CDR3 follows TCRdb's listing. This chain uses TRBV19 with TRBJ1-4. CDR1 is LNHDA and CDR2 is SQIVND in the germline V gene (reference sequence). Both ends counted, the CDR3 spans 15 residues. CDR3 in amino acids: CASSDGSATNEKLMA.

In its sample, this clonotype was seen many times. This chain uses TRBV7-9 with TRBJ2-5, with 11 nucleotides matching TRBD1. Germline trimming cut 5 bases from V and 9 bases from J; bases unmatched to any gene: 11. The CDR3 is made up of 15 amino acids. Germline V gives CDR1 SEHNR, CDR2 FQNEAQ (reference sequence). This chain's CDR3 is CASSPGQGASLAQYF. The CDR3 DNA reads TGTGCCAGCAGCCCCGGACAGGGGGCGAGTCTGGCCCAGTACTTC.

V and J are TRBV20-1 and TRBJ2-5; 7 positions agree with TRBD2. Germline lookup yields CDR1 DFQATT and CDR2 SNEGSKA (reference sequence). Trimming at V came to 5 bases and at J to 3 bases, leaving 6 bases not matched to a gene. The CDR3 contains 13 residues. CDR3 in DNA: TGCAGTGCTCCGGGAGGCGGGGAAGAGACCCAGTACTTC. Protein product: CSAPGGGEETQYF.